The clone carrying this TCR beta chain showed up just a few times. The antigen remains unidentified. Each subset's genomic DNA was split evenly across several immunoSEQ plates. Study processing details: As immunoSEQ supplied junction-only sequences (without quality scores), filtering differed. Assay used: immunoSEQ multiplex PCR; TCRdb lists only in-frame clones, some missing. That table is the source of V, J and clone size, and D and trimming were worked out from the DNA. The table has 400,000 to 500,000 clones, over 60% seen once. The data derive from a study of shared clonotypes between healthy human individuals. Findings of the study overall: Only blood was sampled, and tissue TCR repertoires likely differ from blood ones.

This CDR3 is built from 16 residues. V lost 3 bases, J lost 3 bases, and 9 bases stayed unmatched. Per the germline V gene, CDR1 is SGHTA and CDR2 is FQGNSA. Adults of Caucasian background living in Nashville, Tennessee made up all donors. The J gene is TRBJ2-7, the V gene TRBV7-2; TRBD2 matches 9 bases. The receptor was derived from a woman between 35 and 50 years old in good health. Some clones in this sample may be carry-over from other donors' samples. Specimen: PBMCs. CDR3 DNA: TGTGCCAGCAGCTTTCGTAGCGGGAGATCAATCTACGAGCAGTACTTC. It codes for CASSFRSGRSIYEQYF.